The T cell receptor (beta chain) under discussion was sequenced for a study of T-cell reconstitution after alpha-beta-depleted transplantation in children. Study results and limitations: A year post-transplant, T-cell counts and diversity derived mostly from newly produced T cells. Approximately two months post-transplant, alpha-beta T cells reportedly originated from several hundred expanded graft clones. Surviving recipient T cells and thymic progenitors underlay high day-60 TCRbeta diversity in some patients.

Unique molecular identifiers were built into the TCRbeta library. TCRdb recomputed calls from the PCR reads with MiXCR, one row per CDR3 protein. The repertoire includes about a million distinct CDR3 sequences, about 26% of them detected once, and around 30% sits in the top ten. Comment on this clonotype: Antigen: not known.

Sequences were derived from PBMCs, mostly from graft donor cells, sampled 360 days after TCRalphabeta/CD19-depleted stem cell transplant. This sequence was found in a boy under two years old who had a stem cell transplant for SCID, so the T cells may come from the graft donor.

The DNA for the CDR3 is TGCGCCAGCAGGTTCGACTACAATGAGCAGTTCTTC. It translates to CASRFDYNEQFF. V and J are TRBV5-1 and TRBJ2-1; D call uncertain. The CDR3 covers 12 residues. In germline, CDR1 is SGHRS, CDR2 YFSETQ. Trimming stripped 5 bases from V and 3 bases from J, with 6 bases between.